A single sample gave rise to the 17 T cell receptor beta chains below, sequenced in a study of blood T cell repertoires in COVID-19. The method was immunoSEQ multiplex PCR; TCRdb's version includes in-frame clones alone and lacks a portion of them. The sample shows roughly 290,000 clones, around 85% of them seen only once. The specimen sequenced was peripheral blood. The source is a human donor with COVID-19, enrolled during active disease. The donor label of this sample is uncertain.

This rearrangement joins TRBV29-1 to TRBJ2-5; tentative D call: TRBD2 (5 bases). The ends were cut back, 1 base at V and 8 bases at J, with 11 bases in the middle. The CDR3 runs to 12 residues. CDR1 and CDR2 from the germline V gene are SQVTM and ANQGSEA. The CDR3 DNA sequence: TGCAGCGTTGAAGGGCTGGGAGAAACCCAGTACTTC. Amino acids: CSVEGLGETQYF.

This chain connects TRBV10-3 to TRBJ1-5; TRBD1 is a possible D gene (5 bases). This CDR3 is 13 amino acids long. The germline V gene has CDR1 ENHRY and CDR2 SYGVKD. V dropped 5 bases and J dropped 3 bases, with 8 bases sitting between them. CDR3 sequence: CAISRQLNQPQHF. The CDR3 nucleotides are TGTGCCATCAGTCGACAGCTCAATCAGCCCCAGCATTTT.

This chain links TRBV18 with TRBJ2-3; no firm D call. Trimming removed 3 bases at V and 7 bases at J, with 17 bases between. Per the germline V gene, CDR1 is KGHSH and CDR2 is LQKENI. This CDR3 has 15 residues. The CDR3 reads CASSPGSPRPNTQYF. In DNA form, the CDR3 reads TGTGCCAGCTCACCGGGCTCTCCTCGGCCGAATACGCAGTATTTT.

The chain has TRBV30 and TRBJ1-2, with TRBD1 as a possible D gene (6 bases). This CDR3 has 13 residues. Trimming pared 2 bases from V and 7 bases from J, leaving 14 bases between. Germline CDR1 is GTSNPN and CDR2 is SVGIG (reference sequence). The CDR3: CAWSHQGTGGYTF. CDR3 nucleotides: TGTGCCTGGAGTCACCAGGGGACCGGTGGCTACACCTTC. Full variable domain (rest looked up from reference TRBV30 and TRBJ1-2): SQTIHQWPATLVQPVGSPLSLECTVEGTSNPNLYWYRQAAGRGLQLLFYSVGIGQISSEVPQNLSASRPQDRQFILSSKKLLLSDSGFYLCAWSHQGTGGYTFGSGTRLTVV.

This sequence joins TRBV7-9 and TRBJ1-1; D gene unclear. The V end lost 4 bases, the J end lost 11 bases, and 23 bases lay between the germline ends. The germline V gene encodes CDR1 SEHNR and CDR2 FQNEAQ (reference sequence). The CDR3 is 15 residues long. CDR3 sequence (DNA): TGTGCCAGCAGCTCGACCTCCGAGACTCTTTGGAGGGCTTTCTTT. This codes for CASSSTSETLWRAFF.

A word on this clone: Other DNA sequences from this sample encode an identical CDR3 as well. This sequence joins TRBV9 and TRBJ2-7; TRBD2 matches at 11 bases. This CDR3 has 14 amino acids. Germline CDR1 reads SGDLS; CDR2 reads YYNGEE. V lost 3 bases, J lost 2 bases, and 1 base stayed unmatched. The CDR3 here is CASSAGLAAYEQYF. The CDR3 DNA reads as TGTGCCAGCAGCGCGGGACTAGCGGCCTACGAGCAGTACTTC.

The V and J genes are TRBV11-2 and TRBJ2-1; tentatively, D is TRBD1 (5 bases). The CDR3 has 15 amino acids. Trimming removed 0 bases at V and 10 bases at J, with 16 bases between. The germline gives CDR1 SGHAT, CDR2 FQNNGV. CDR3 nucleotide sequence: TGTGCCAGCAGCTTAGACAGGGCCCCTACAATCGAGCAGTTCTTC. Protein product: CASSLDRAPTIEQFF.

The J gene is TRBJ1-1, the V gene TRBV6-6; 9 bases line up with TRBD1. Germline V gene sequence: CDR1 MNHNY, CDR2 SVGAGI (reference sequence). This CDR3 region has 15 residues. V dropped 5 bases and J dropped 4; count of bases not matched to a gene: 8. CDR3 coding DNA: TGTGCCAGCAGTAGGCCACAGGGGGCCAGCACTGAAGCTTTCTTT. Amino acid sequence: CASSRPQGASTEAFF.

V and J are TRBV15 and TRBJ2-1, with 10 bases aligning to TRBD2. Trimming cost V 5 bases and J 5 bases; bases outside gene matches: 12. This CDR3 contains 17 residues. Germline loops: CDR1 LNHNV, CDR2 YYDKDF (reference sequence). CDR3 DNA: TGTGCCACCAGCCCTGGAGGAGCGGGAGGGCAAGACAATGAGCAGTTCTTC. Encoded protein: CATSPGGAGGQDNEQFF.

The chain links TRBV19 to TRBJ1-2; 8 bases fit TRBD1. CDR1 and CDR2 from the germline V gene are LNHDA and SQIVND (reference sequence). After removal of 3 bases from V and 7 bases from J, the junction contained 4 bases not matched to a gene. The CDR3 length is 13 residues. In DNA form, the CDR3 reads TGTGCCAGTAGTATGGACAGGGTTAGTGGCTACACCTTC. It encodes CASSMDRVSGYTF. Combining the CDR3 with reference TRBV19 and TRBJ1-2 gives the whole variable domain DGGITQSPKYLFRKEGQNVTLSCEQNLNHDAMYWYRQDPGQGLRLIYYSQIVNDFQKGDIAEGYSVSREKKESFPLTVTSAQKNPTAFYLCASSMDRVSGYTFGSGTRLTVV.

The rearrangement links TRBV7-9 to TRBJ2-3; a possible D gene is TRBD1 (6 bases). Germline V lookup: CDR1 SEHNR, CDR2 FQNEAQ (reference sequence). CDR3 length: 18 residues. The V end lost 2 bases, the J end lost 4 bases, and 22 bases lay between the germline ends. The DNA of the CDR3 is TGTGCCAGCAGCTTAAAAGGTCCGCGCGGACAGAAGTCAGATACGCAGTATTTT. Protein product: CASSLKGPRGQKSDTQYF. Filled out from reference TRBV7-9 and TRBJ2-3, the complete variable domain reads DTGVSQNPRHKITKRGQNVTFRCDPISEHNRLYWYRQTLGQGPEFLTYFQNEAQLEKSRLLSDRFSAERPKGSFSTLEIQRTEQGDSAMYLCASSLKGPRGQKSDTQYFGPGTRLTVL.

The gene calls are TRBV28 and TRBJ2-1, with TRBD2 as a possible D gene (5 bases). The CDR3 contains 13 residues. V was clipped by 11 bases and J by 1 base, with 12 bases between them. Germline V gene data show CDR1 as MDHEN and CDR2 as SYDVKM. CDR3 nucleotides: TGTGCCGCGGGTAGGTTGTCCTACAATGAGCAGTTCTTC. It translates to CAAGRLSYNEQFF.

The rearrangement joins TRBV4-1 to TRBJ1-3, with TRBD1 matching 8 bases. V dropped 1 base and J dropped 7; count of bases not matched to a gene: 9. Germline V gene data show CDR1 as MGHRA and CDR2 as YSYEKL. The CDR3 runs to 16 residues. In DNA form, the CDR3 reads TGCGCCAGCAGCCAAGGCGACAGGGGTGGGAAGAACACCATATATTTT. Translating it yields CASSQGDRGGKNTIYF.

The CDR3 spells CASSTRPRWQTELNTGELFF. DNA of the CDR3: TGTGCCAGTAGTACTCGACCTAGGTGGCAAACTGAGCTTAACACCGGGGAGCTGTTTTTT. This chain links TRBV19 with TRBJ2-2; no clear D gene. From germline, CDR1 is LNHDA and CDR2 SQIVND (reference sequence). This CDR3 is 20 amino acids long. Deletions cut 4 bases from V and 2 bases from J, with 26 bases between. Full variable domain (outside the CDR3, taken from reference TRBV19 and TRBJ2-2): DGGITQSPKYLFRKEGQNVTLSCEQNLNHDAMYWYRQDPGQGLRLIYYSQIVNDFQKGDIAEGYSVSREKKESFPLTVTSAQKNPTAFYLCASSTRPRWQTELNTGELFFGEGSRLTVL.

This rearrangement joins TRBV28 to TRBJ2-5; the D gene is possibly TRBD1 (6 bases). The CDR3 is 15 amino acids. CDR1 MDHEN and CDR2 SYDVKM come from the germline V gene. The germline V and J ends were trimmed by 6 bases and 1 base, with 15 bases remaining between them. The CDR3 nucleotides read TGTGCCAGCAGCTCACAGGGCCCCATCCAAGAGACCCAGTACTTC. It is translated as CASSSQGPIQETQYF.

This rearrangement joins TRBV7-2 to TRBJ2-1; 10 bases are shared with TRBD2. Trimming cost V 3 bases and J 4 bases; bases outside gene matches: 9. CDR3 size: 17 residues. Germline CDR1 and CDR2: SGHTA and FQGNSA. The CDR3 sequence: CASSLGALAGPYNEQFF. Here the CDR3 DNA reads TGTGCCAGCAGCTTGGGCGCACTAGCGGGACCTTACAATGAGCAGTTCTTC.

This clone was detected only once. The chain carries TRBV2 and TRBJ2-7, with TRBD2 as a possible D gene (6 bases). Trimming stripped 8 bases from V and 1 base from J, with 24 bases between. Per germline, CDR1 SNHLY and CDR2 FYNNEI. The CDR3 totals 17 residues. For the CDR3, the DNA is TGTGCCAGCGGAGGGAGACTAGGAAAAAGTTGGTCCTACGAGCAGTACTTC. It codes for CASGGRLGKSWSYEQYF.